This T cell receptor (beta chain) was profiled in a study of Ad26.COV2.S vaccination and SARS-CoV-2 variants (dated by TCRdb to about 2021). Some background on the complete study: Vaccine-arm donors came from COV1001, a multicentre, randomized, double-blind, placebo-controlled phase I-IIa trial of Ad26.COV2.S in healthy adults. Ad26.COV2.S was administered intramuscularly at 5 x 10^10 or 1 x 10^11 viral particles, either as a single shot or as two shots given 56 days apart. TCRbeta repertoire sequencing was used to assess the specificity and breadth of SARS-CoV-2-reactive T cell receptors after Ad26.COV2.S vaccination. A total of around 32 samples were included in the TCR-sequenced set, comprising roughly 20 Ad26.COV2.S vaccine recipients, 5 placebo recipients and 8 SARS-CoV-2 convalescent individuals. Trial participants were randomized into five groups of five, in which low-dose or high-dose Ad26.COV2.S was given once or twice, or placebo was given on both occasions. Throughout the experiments and outcome assessment, investigators stayed blinded to trial group allocation.

The immunoSEQ Assay was used to sequence TCRbeta CDR3 regions. After extraction, genomic DNA underwent amplification by bias-controlled multiplex PCR, followed by high-throughput sequencing. The study's processing was this. To quantify the absolute abundance of each unique TCRbeta CDR3 region, sequences were collapsed and filtered. Usable DNA was measured by amplifying reference genes present in all nucleated cells, and TCRbeta template counts were normalized to that usable DNA to estimate T cell fraction. Repertoire TCRs were annotated as SARS-CoV-2-specific when V gene, CDR3 amino acid sequence and J gene were exactly matched to a known reactive TCR set. The reference SARS-CoV-2 TCR set was derived from MIRA and filtered for enrichment in COVID-19-positive ImmuneCODE repertoires, a step that removed public or cross-reactive TCRs. Based on the MIRA antigens, annotated TCRs were further analysed at the level of specific ORF or position within ORF. Depth was the summed frequency of annotated unique rearrangements, while breadth was defined as annotated unique rearrangements over total unique productive rearrangements. TCR breadth was compared between groups using two-sided Wilcoxon rank-sum tests. TCRdb mirrors the immuneACCESS table, restricted to in-frame sequences. Some clones are absent from its copies; in checked studies, under half trace to an unresolved V gene, and the reason for the others is unknown. Clone size and the V and J calls come from that table; the DNA yielded D and trimming. The sample table contains 400,000 to 450,000 clones; only one count was recorded for around 90% of them. The biggest ten clones account for 12% of the sample.

Comment on this clone: Its binding antigen is unknown. Per-base qualities were not stored, and no clone one base away is much larger.

CDR1 and CDR2 (MNHNY, SVGAGI) derive from the germline V gene (reference sequence). Measured from the cysteine to the phenylalanine, the CDR3 is 15 residues long. The sequence is cut down to CDR3 DNA, 45 bases in frame from base 1. The junction shows trimming of 0 bases on V and 7 bases on J, plus 13 bases between the germline ends. This specimen's treatment or condition label, per the study, means: around 19 received Ad26.COV2.S at low or high dose, single or two shots; several received placebo; per-sample allocation not given. For vaccine and placebo recipients, repertoires were sequenced using samples collected on day 63 after the first injection. In Cohort 1b, roughly 25 adults aged 18-55 years were enrolled at a single site in Boston, USA, between 29 July and 7 August 2020. As a vaccine, Ad26.COV2.S was a replication-incompetent adenovirus type 26 vector that expressed a prefusion-stabilized SARS-CoV-2 spike protein derived from the original Wuhan strain.

Study-wide conclusions, independent of this receptor: After vaccination, substantial breadth of spike-specific CD8+ and CD4+ T cell responses was reported. The study was not powered to compare responses between vaccine doses or regimens. The authors noted that the TCR breadth and depth analyses may have underestimated total T cell responses. Vaccine and placebo recipients had comparable non-spike TCR breadth, which fits with the vaccine containing only spike. Spike-specific TCR breadth was higher in Ad26.COV2.S recipients than in placebo recipients (P = 0.0014).

This clonotype was sampled from a person between 18 and 60 years old who received the Ad26.COV2.S COVID-19 vaccine or a placebo. Sequences were derived from peripheral blood, sampled in a trial of Ad26.COV2.S vaccine versus placebo. The rearranged segments are TRBV6-6 and TRBJ1-5; the best D guess is TRBD1, with 5 bases matching. The CDR3 reads CASSYSGESGQPQHF. The DNA reads TGTGCCAGCAGTTACTCGGGGGAATCCGGCCAGCCCCAGCATTTT.